Listed here is a single T cell receptor (beta chain). Trimming removed 5 bases at V and 3 bases at J, with 11 bases between. The CDR3 runs to 14 residues. Germline assignment: CDR1 MNHEY and CDR2 SMNVEV (reference sequence). In the original workflow: Reference gene primers were amplified, and this amplification served to estimate nucleated cell counts. Clones were sequenced by immunoSEQ multiplex PCR, and TCRdb holds only the in-frame ones, with some missing. The DNA gave D and trimming, while V, J and clone size come from that table. The top ten clones hold roughly 9.4% of a sample with 390,000 or so clones, around 87% of them seen once. The source of the sample is a study of blood T cell repertoires in COVID-19. Study-wide background: PBMCs, B-cell-depleted T cells, or T cells provided the cDNA or gDNA that made up the material.

The sequence was obtained from a woman in her 50s who had recovered from COVID-19. The sequenced sample consisted of PBMCs or T cells enriched from blood (not recorded which). This sequence joins TRBV27 and TRBJ2-4; a possible D gene is TRBD1 (5 bases). The CDR3 region has the DNA TGTGCCAGCAGTCCCTCAGACAGCAAAAACATTCAGTACTTC. Its protein product is CASSPSDSKNIQYF.